Listed below are T cell receptor beta chains from one sample, sequenced in a study of blood T cell repertoires in COVID-19. Assay used: immunoSEQ multiplex PCR; TCRdb lists only in-frame clones, some missing. The sample has roughly 150,000 clones; 81% are singletons. The sequenced sample was peripheral blood. All receptors derive from a human donor in a cohort sampled during active COVID-19. Both conserved end residues are part of each CDR3. The D gene is left open where the match is weak. The size of a clone is reported for some rows only, either as once, few or many, or as a class for expanded clones.

clone_size: .
j_call: TRBJ1-4
v_call: TRBV10-1
d_call: .
cdr3_nt: TGCGCCAGCGGACAGTCCAATGAAAAACTGTTTTTT
cdr3_aa: CASGQSNEKLFF

clone_size: .
j_call: TRBJ2-7
v_call: TRBV30
d_call: TRBD1
cdr3_nt: TGTGCCTGGAGTGCGACAGGGGGCGGCTACGAGCAGTACTTC
cdr3_aa: CAWSATGGGYEQYF

clone_size: few
j_call: TRBJ2-1
v_call: TRBV27
d_call: TRBD2
cdr3_nt: TGTGCCAGCAGTTCTAGCGGGAGGGGGAATGAGCAGTTCTTC
cdr3_aa: CASSSSGRGNEQFF

clone_size: .
j_call: TRBJ2-1
v_call: TRBV24-1
d_call: .
cdr3_nt: TGTGCCACCAGTGATCGACTCAATGAGCAGTTCTTC
cdr3_aa: CATSDRLNEQFF

clone_size: .
j_call: TRBJ1-1
v_call: TRBV18
d_call: .
cdr3_nt: TGTGCCAGCTCAACTACCGCCCGGGGTCAGACTGAAGCTTTCTTT
cdr3_aa: CASSTTARGQTEAFF

clone_size: .
j_call: TRBJ2-2
v_call: TRBV11-2
d_call: TRBD2
cdr3_nt: TGTGCCAGCAGCTTAGTCGTTGCTAGCGGGAGGATCGGGGAGCTGTTTTTT
cdr3_aa: CASSLVVASGRIGELFF

clone_size: .
j_call: TRBJ1-4
v_call: TRBV2
d_call: TRBD1
cdr3_nt: TGTGCCAGCCGGGACAGGGGCCAGGCAACTAATGAAAAACTGTTTTTT
cdr3_aa: CASRDRGQATNEKLFF

clone_size: .
j_call: TRBJ1-3
v_call: TRBV7-6
d_call: .
cdr3_nt: TGTGCCAGCAGCTTAGCTTATGCGGACTCTGGAAACACCATATATTTT
cdr3_aa: CASSLAYADSGNTIYF

clone_size: .
j_call: TRBJ2-3
v_call: TRBV7-9
d_call: .
cdr3_nt: TGTGCCATAGACTGGGGGCAAGGAGGCACAGATACGCAGTATTTT
cdr3_aa: CAIDWGQGGTDTQYF

clone_size: .
j_call: TRBJ2-3
v_call: TRBV10-2
d_call: .
cdr3_nt: TGCGCCAGCAGTGAGTCGAGCGGCAACACAGATACGCAGTATTTT
cdr3_aa: CASSESSGNTDTQYF

clone_size: .
j_call: TRBJ2-7
v_call: TRBV6-5
d_call: .
cdr3_nt: TGTGCCAGCAGTAAACCGCAAGGACGGCTCGGGGGTTACTTC
cdr3_aa: CASSKPQGRLGGYF

clone_size: once
j_call: TRBJ2-1
v_call: TRBV9
d_call: TRBD2
cdr3_nt: TGTGCCAGCAGCGTAGCCGGGGGGACTAGGTCTTACAATGAGCAGTTCTTC
cdr3_aa: CASSVAGGTRSYNEQFF

clone_size: .
j_call: TRBJ1-1
v_call: TRBV19
d_call: .
cdr3_nt: TGTGCCAGTAGTATAGCAGGGGCTAGGGTAGACACTGAAGCTTTCTTT
cdr3_aa: CASSIAGARVDTEAFF

clone_size: few
j_call: TRBJ2-2
v_call: TRBV1
d_call: .
cdr3_nt: TGCACCAGCAGCCAAGACCCGCTAGTCCCCGGAGGGGAGCTGTTTTTT
cdr3_aa: CTSSQDPLVPGGELFF

clone_size: few
j_call: TRBJ1-1
v_call: TRBV7-9
d_call: .
cdr3_nt: TGTGCCAGCAGCCAAGGGGAGAACACTGAAGCTTTCTTT
cdr3_aa: CASSQGENTEAFF

clone_size: .
j_call: TRBJ1-1
v_call: TRBV28
d_call: TRBD1
cdr3_nt: TGTGCCAGCATTCTCACAGGGGGAAACACTGAAGCTTTCTTT
cdr3_aa: CASILTGGNTEAFF

clone_size: .
j_call: TRBJ1-2
v_call: TRBV19
d_call: .
cdr3_nt: TGTGCCACCACAATCGGGAGCGGACCCTACTATGGCTACACCTTC
cdr3_aa: CATTIGSGPYYGYTF

clone_size: .
j_call: TRBJ2-2
v_call: TRBV10-1
d_call: .
cdr3_nt: TGCGCCAGCAGTGAACGGACAGACAACACCGGGGAGCTGTTTTTT
cdr3_aa: CASSERTDNTGELFF

clone_size: .
j_call: TRBJ2-3
v_call: TRBV12-3/TRBV12-4
d_call: .
cdr3_nt: TGTGCCAGCAGTTTACGGGATACGCAGTATTTT
cdr3_aa: CASSLRDTQYF

clone_size: .
j_call: TRBJ2-3
v_call: TRBV3-1/TRBV3-2
d_call: TRBD2
cdr3_nt: TGTGCCAGCAGCCGCGGGGGAGATACGCAGTATTTT
cdr3_aa: CASSRGGDTQYF

clone_size: once
j_call: TRBJ1-1
v_call: TRBV18
d_call: .
cdr3_nt: TGTGCCAGCTCACCACGTCTACCCGTATGGGGCCCGGCGAACAGGACTGAAGCTTTCTTT
cdr3_aa: CASSPRLPVWGPANRTEAFF

clone_size: .
j_call: TRBJ2-7
v_call: TRBV28
d_call: TRBD1
cdr3_nt: TGTGCCAGCAGAGGATCGGGACAGGGCTACGAGCAGTACTTC
cdr3_aa: CASRGSGQGYEQYF

clone_size: once
j_call: TRBJ2-7
v_call: TRBV27
d_call: .
cdr3_nt: TGTGCCAGCAGTCAATCCCGGACAGCCTACGAGCAGTACTTC
cdr3_aa: CASSQSRTAYEQYF

clone_size: .
j_call: TRBJ2-2
v_call: TRBV11-2
d_call: TRBD2
cdr3_nt: TGTGCCAGCAGCCCGGGGGGCACCGGGGAGCTGTTTTTT
cdr3_aa: CASSPGGTGELFF

clone_size: .
j_call: TRBJ2-7
v_call: TRBV5-6
d_call: TRBD2
cdr3_nt: TGTGCCAGCAGCTTGCGGGGGGGGTCCTACGAGCAGTACTTC
cdr3_aa: CASSLRGGSYEQYF

clone_size: .
j_call: TRBJ2-1
v_call: TRBV2
d_call: TRBD2
cdr3_nt: TGTGCCAGCAGTGAAGGACTAGCGGATTACAATGAGCAGTTCTTC
cdr3_aa: CASSEGLADYNEQFF

clone_size: .
j_call: TRBJ2-7
v_call: TRBV7-9
d_call: TRBD2
cdr3_nt: TGTGCCAGCAGCTTACTAGCGGGAGTCAACGAGCAGTACTTC
cdr3_aa: CASSLLAGVNEQYF

clone_size: .
j_call: TRBJ2-7
v_call: TRBV10-2
d_call: .
cdr3_nt: TGCGCCAGCAGTGAGGGCAGTTCCTACGAGCAGTACTTC
cdr3_aa: CASSEGSSYEQYF

clone_size: .
j_call: TRBJ1-4
v_call: TRBV4-3
d_call: TRBD1
cdr3_nt: TGCGCCAGCAGCCAAGGACCGGGACAGGGCGGTGAAAAACTGTTTTTT
cdr3_aa: CASSQGPGQGGEKLFF

clone_size: .
j_call: TRBJ2-5
v_call: TRBV12-3/TRBV12-4
d_call: .
cdr3_nt: TGTGCCAGCAGTTCAGTGGAGACCCAGTACTTC
cdr3_aa: CASSSVETQYF

clone_size: .
j_call: TRBJ2-3
v_call: TRBV7-9
d_call: TRBD2
cdr3_nt: TGTGCCAGCAGCCCCGGGAGGCCTAGCACAGATACGCAGTATTTT
cdr3_aa: CASSPGRPSTDTQYF

clone_size: .
j_call: TRBJ1-1
v_call: TRBV6-2/TRBV6-3
d_call: .
cdr3_nt: TGTGCCAGCAGTTCCACTACCGGGACAGAAGCTTTCTTT
cdr3_aa: CASSSTTGTEAFF

clone_size: .
j_call: TRBJ1-2
v_call: TRBV6-2/TRBV6-3
d_call: TRBD1
cdr3_nt: TGTGCCAGCAGTTACCGTCTCCGGGACAGGGTTGGTGGCTACACCTTC
cdr3_aa: CASSYRLRDRVGGYTF